One and the same sample provided the 8 T cell receptor beta chains below, sequenced in a study of molecular identifiers for immune sequencing clone quantification. TCRdb reprocessed the PCR reads with MiXCR, giving one entry per CDR3 protein. Among over 600,000 distinct CDR3 sequences listed, about 20% were seen once. Sequenced sample: naive CD8+ T cells from blood, with Jurkat cell RNA spiked in. The subset is: FACS-sorted CD8+CD4-CCR7+CD45RA+ naive T cells. The receptors were sampled from a human donor in good health. Some libraries in this study had Jurkat cell RNA spiked in.

The rearrangement links TRBV20-1 to TRBJ2-7, with 7 bases matching TRBD1. The CDR3 sequence is 14 residues long. Germline trimming cut 4 bases from V and 3 bases from J; bases unmatched to any gene: 9. Germline-derived CDR1 and CDR2 are DFQATT and SNEGSKA (reference sequence). The CDR3, as DNA: TGCAGTGCTAAGGAACAGGGGACCTTCTACGAGCAGTACTTC. This codes for CSAKEQGTFYEQYF.

This clonotype was counted at least ten times. The chain couples TRBV2 to TRBJ1-1; unclear D gene. Germline CDR1 reads SNHLY; CDR2 reads FYNNEI. CDR3 length: 11 residues. V lost 6 bases and J 7 bases, leaving 9 bases between the germline ends. The chain's CDR3 is CASSNWYEAFF. The DNA for the CDR3 is TGTGCCAGCAGCAATTGGTATGAAGCTTTCTTT.

This sequence joins TRBV3-1 and TRBJ1-3; D unclear. Trimming pared 0 bases from V and 0 bases from J, leaving 15 bases between. Germline values: CDR1 LGHDT, CDR2 YNNKEL (reference sequence). The CDR3 loop spans 18 amino acids. The CDR3 nucleotides read TGTGCCAGCAGCCAAGACATTACAGTTCCCTACTCTGGAAACACCATATATTTT. It yields the protein CASSQDITVPYSGNTIYF.

This clonotype was seen a handful of times. The chain employs TRBV29-1 and TRBJ2-1; 8 bases match TRBD2. The CDR3 has 15 residues. Germline loops: CDR1 SQVTM, CDR2 ANQGSEA. The V segment lost 1 base and the J segment 10 bases; nucleotides outside the gene matches: 12. The DNA of the CDR3 is TGCAGCGTTGAAGCCCAGCGGGAGAATACACGGGAGCAGTTCTTC. This translates into CSVEAQRENTREQFF.

Many counts were recorded for this clonotype. The V and J genes are TRBV9 and TRBJ2-7; possibly TRBD2 for D (6 bases). The germline V gene has CDR1 SGDLS and CDR2 YYNGEE. This CDR3 has 14 amino acids. The germline V and J ends were trimmed by 0 bases and 1 base, with 8 bases remaining between them. CDR3 bases: TGTGCCAGCAGCGTAGTGGCGGGGTCCTACGAGCAGTACTTC. The encoded protein is CASSVVAGSYEQYF.

This clonotype has ten or more counts. The rearrangement uses TRBV5-1 and TRBJ2-7; D may be TRBD1 or TRBD2 (5 bases each). V dropped 0 bases and J dropped 7 bases, with 17 bases sitting between them. CDR1 is SGHRS and CDR2 is YFSETQ in the germline V gene. The CDR3 totals 15 residues. The CDR3 sequence: CASSLATRGAGEQYF. Here the CDR3 DNA reads TGCGCCAGCAGCTTGGCTACACGAGGGGCAGGTGAGCAGTACTTC. Drawing the rest from reference TRBV5-1 and TRBJ2-7, the complete variable domain is KAGVTQTPRYLIKTRGQQVTLSCSPISGHRSVSWYQQTPGQGLQFLFEYFSETQRNKGNFPGRFSGRQFSNSRSEMNVSTLELGDSALYLCASSLATRGAGEQYFGPGTRLTVT.

This clonotype has more than one count but fewer than ten. Since the CDR3 does not end with the conserved phenylalanine or tryptophan, this likely comes from a read error. The limits of the CDR3 on the DNA are not certain, so only TCRdb's listed CDR3 is given. The chain carries TRBV25-1 and TRBJ2-7; the D call of TRBD1 is as the table states it, not checked on the DNA. The CDR3 is 11 amino acids in total, end residues counted. Germline V CDR1 and CDR2: MGHDK, SYGVNS. The CDR3 here is CASSDLGQLTI.

This clonotype was counted at least ten times. This chain connects TRBV27 to TRBJ2-1; D ambiguous. This CDR3 comprises 13 residues. With 5 bases removed from V and 9 bases from J, the gap between germline ends came to 14 bases. Per the germline V gene, CDR1 is MNHEY and CDR2 is SMNVEV (reference sequence). The CDR3, as DNA: TGTGCCAGCAGTCCCCAGACCGAGAGTGAGCAGTTCTTC. Translated, it gives CASSPQTESEQFF.